This TCR beta chain was recorded in a study of response to subunit inactivated influenza vaccine. Germline CDR1 reads SEHNR; CDR2 reads FQNEAQ (reference sequence). J gave up 5 bases and V 5 bases, and 12 bases lay outside the gene matches. CDR3 size: 16 residues. TCRdb ran MiXCR on the RT-PCR reads and lists one entry per CDR3 protein. The table has 550,000 to 650,000 distinct CDR3 sequences, around 11% seen once. This chain links TRBV7-9 with TRBJ2-1; 7 bases fit TRBD1. Material: PBMCs from blood, obtained on the day of vaccination. This clonotype was obtained from a man between 45 and 60 years old who received an inactivated influenza vaccine. The CDR3 nucleotides read TGTGCCAGCAGCACCATACCGGGACAGCATAACAATGAGCAGTTCTTC. It codes for CASSTIPGQHNNEQFF.